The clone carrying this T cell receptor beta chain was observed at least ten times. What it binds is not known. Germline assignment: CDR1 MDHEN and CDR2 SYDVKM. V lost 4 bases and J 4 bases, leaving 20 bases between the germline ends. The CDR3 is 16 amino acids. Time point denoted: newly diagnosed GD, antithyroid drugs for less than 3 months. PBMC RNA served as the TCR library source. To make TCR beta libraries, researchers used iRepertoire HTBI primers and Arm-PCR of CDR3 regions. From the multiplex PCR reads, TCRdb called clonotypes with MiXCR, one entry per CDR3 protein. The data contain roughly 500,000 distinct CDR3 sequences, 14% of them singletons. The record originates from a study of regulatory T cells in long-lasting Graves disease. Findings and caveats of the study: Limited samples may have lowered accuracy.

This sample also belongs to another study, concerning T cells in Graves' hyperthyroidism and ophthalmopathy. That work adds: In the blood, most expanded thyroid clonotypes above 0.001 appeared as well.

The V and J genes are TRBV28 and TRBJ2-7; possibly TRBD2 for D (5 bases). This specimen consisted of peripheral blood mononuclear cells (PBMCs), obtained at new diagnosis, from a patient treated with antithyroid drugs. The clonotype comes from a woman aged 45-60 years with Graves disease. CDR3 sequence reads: CASSYHIALRAYEQYF. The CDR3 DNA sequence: TGTGCCAGCAGTTACCACATAGCGCTAAGAGCTTACGAGCAGTACTTC.